This T cell receptor beta chain originates from a study of blood T cells in healthy people across ages. Findings and caveats of the study: Because sorting was not performed, PBMCs prevented conclusive naive versus antigen-experienced comparison.

Next came a second PCR, run for about 7 to 12 cycles, which used a sample-barcoded 5' primer along with a J-beta primer mix. Using its own MiXCR run on the 5' RACE reads, TCRdb lists one record per CDR3 protein. Among fewer than 2,000,000 distinct CDR3 sequences, around 35% were seen once, and the ten largest hold roughly 10%. V was pared by 4 bases and J by 3 bases, with 6 bases of the junction left unmatched. Looked up from germline, CDR1 is LNHNV and CDR2 is YYDKDF (reference sequence). CDR3 size: 14 residues. A note on this clonotype: Its antigen is as yet unknown.

The TCR was taken from a woman aged 25 to 39 in good health. The sample taken for sequencing was blood. The rearrangement joins TRBV15 to TRBJ2-7, with TRBD1 identical over 7 bases. The CDR3 protein is CATSKGTVNYEQYF. CDR3 sequence (DNA): TGTGCCACCAGCAAAGGGACAGTAAACTACGAGCAGTACTTC.